These 2 T cell receptor beta chains came from one sample sequenced in a study of cytomegalovirus exposure and HLA in healthy donors. In the PCR, 60 Vbeta and 13 Jbeta primers were used. Libraries were prepared by immunoSEQ multiplex PCR; TCRdb keeps only in-frame clonotypes and omits some of them. The sample carries more than 150,000 clones, 76% recorded once. What was sequenced was PBMCs. The origin of the receptors is a man younger than 35 in good health and CMV-seronegative.

The chain uses TRBV4-2 and TRBJ1-1; D gene unclear. CDR1 and CDR2 (germline): LGHNA, YNFKEQ. This CDR3 is built from 13 residues. Trimming pared 1 base from V and 3 bases from J, leaving 6 bases between. CDR3 loop: CASSQVVDTEAFF. The CDR3, as DNA: TGTGCCAGCAGCCAAGTCGTAGACACTGAAGCTTTCTTT.

The chain joins TRBV7-2 to TRBJ2-7, with D perhaps matching TRBD1 (6 bases). The CDR3 consists of 15 residues. Trimming stripped 2 bases from V and 2 bases from J, with 13 bases between. Germline V CDR1 and CDR2: SGHTA, FQGNSA. CDR3 region: CASSLYDRLAYEQYF. DNA for the CDR3: TGTGCCAGCAGCTTATACGACAGGCTGGCCTACGAGCAGTACTTC.